This T cell receptor (beta chain) was recorded in a study of blood T cell repertoires in COVID-19. Across the whole study: Spain, Italy and the United States supplied samples that represented acute and convalescent COVID-19. From T cells, B-cell-depleted T cells, or PBMCs came the material, which was cDNA or gDNA.

Under the authors' procedure: Amplification of reference gene primers was used by the study to estimate nucleated cell counts. The method was immunoSEQ multiplex PCR; TCRdb's version includes in-frame clones alone and lacks a portion of them. From that table come the V and J calls and clone size; the DNA was used to work out D and trimming. The sample has about 380,000 clones; around 84% are singletons. The V and J ends lost 5 bases and 10 bases respectively, with 12 bases between them. This CDR3 is 13 amino acids long. This receptor was taken from a human donor with acute or convalescent COVID-19. The donor label of this sample is uncertain. This rearrangement joins TRBV12-3 or TRBV12-4 to TRBJ1-6; D remains ambiguous. Sequencing was done on a sample of peripheral blood. The CDR3, as DNA: TGTGCCAGCAGTCGTGCGGATCCGTCACCCCTCCACTTT. It encodes CASSRADPSPLHF.